These 13 T cell receptor beta chains came from one sample sequenced in a study of low-dose radiotherapy and immunotherapy resistance in tumors. The sample's time point: before trial treatment. TRAV- and TRBV-specific primers primed first-strand cDNA, covering alpha and beta chains. TCRs were amplified for approximately 21 PCR cycles with a constant-region primer and V-primer adapter. TCRdb passed the reads through MiXCR, listing each CDR3 protein once. The repertoire holds tens of thousands of distinct CDR3 sequences, with roughly a sixth as singletons. The sequences come from PBMCs, collected before treatment. The source of these receptors is a male donor with prostate cancer.

Many counts were recorded for this clonotype. The chain couples TRBV20-1 to TRBJ2-7, with 9 bases aligning to TRBD1. The junction had 2 bases not matched to a gene; V was cut back by 0 bases and J by 2 bases. Germline V gene sequence: CDR1 DFQATT, CDR2 SNEGSKA (reference sequence). The CDR3 runs 14 residues. CDR3 in DNA: TGCAGTGCTAGAGAAGGGACAGGGACCTACGAGCAGTACTTC. Its protein product is CSAREGTGTYEQYF.

The chain carries TRBV30 and TRBJ2-1, with 8 bases that match TRBD2. Trimming at V came to 5 bases and at J to 9 bases, leaving 9 bases not matched to a gene. Per germline, CDR1 GTSNPN and CDR2 SVGIG (reference sequence). This CDR3 has 13 residues. DNA for the CDR3: TGTGCCTGGGGGGCGGGGGGCGGAGGTGAGCAGTTCTTC. This gives the protein CAWGAGGGGEQFF.

This clonotype has ten or more counts. The chain recombines TRBV6-5 with TRBJ2-3; no clear D gene. The CDR3 totals 14 residues. CDR1 is MNHEY and CDR2 is SVGAGI in the germline V gene. The V gene lost 6 bases and the J gene lost 0 bases, with 10 bases spanning the gap. This CDR3 reads CASRSPASTDTQYF. The CDR3 DNA reads as TGTGCCAGCAGGAGCCCAGCTAGCACAGATACGCAGTATTTT.

The V call is TRBV6-2 or TRBV6-3, the J call TRBJ1-2, with TRBD1 identical over 11 bases. The CDR3 has 16 residues. CDR1 and CDR2 from the germline V gene are MNHEY and SVGEGT. Unmatched junction bases numbered 15, after V lost 11 bases and J lost 4 bases. The CDR3 protein is CAARDRGALSVYGYTF. Written as DNA, the CDR3 is TGTGCCGCCCGGGACAGGGGGGCCCTATCAGTCTATGGCTACACCTTC.

This clonotype was seen many times. The chain uses TRBV6-5 and TRBJ2-5; D not resolved. CDR1 is MNHEY and CDR2 is SVGAGI in the germline V gene. Trimming removed 5 bases at V and 3 bases at J, with 4 bases between. This CDR3 has 11 residues. For the CDR3, the DNA is TGTGCCAGCAGTACTGAAGAGACCCAGTACTTC. The encoded protein is CASSTEETQYF.

The chain recombines TRBV2 with TRBJ2-5; the match to TRBD1 covers 10 bases. The CDR3 is made up of 17 amino acids. Germline CDR1 is SNHLY and CDR2 is FYNNEI. V shed 5 bases and J 3 bases; nucleotides not matched to a gene: 12. CDR3 residues: CASSLRDRGMGEETQYF. For the CDR3, the DNA is TGTGCCAGCAGTCTCCGGGACAGGGGAATGGGAGAAGAGACCCAGTACTTC.

Many counts were recorded for this clonotype. The rearrangement uses TRBV10-3 and TRBJ1-1; 9 nucleotides line up with TRBD1. Germline CDR1 is ENHRY and CDR2 is SYGVKD. This CDR3 is built from 14 residues. The trim removed 6 bases at V and 3 bases at J, leaving 5 bases unmatched. The CDR3 here is CAIRRTGEDTEAFF. The CDR3, as DNA: TGTGCCATCAGGCGGACAGGGGAGGACACTGAAGCTTTCTTT.

Notes on this clonotype: The DNA is omitted, as the CDR3 cannot be located on it reliably, and the CDR3 follows TCRdb's listing. The V and J genes are TRBV2 and TRBJ1-5. The CDR3 length is 24 residues, termini included. Germline CDR1 SNHLY, CDR2 FYNNEI. The CDR3 reads CASTNQTSLYFCASSTDTNQPQHF.

There are many counts of this clonotype. This chain uses TRBV30 with TRBJ1-2; D might be TRBD1 (5 bases). CDR1 GTSNPN and CDR2 SVGIG come from the germline V gene (reference sequence). There are 16 residues in the CDR3. The V end was cut by 4 bases, the J end by 4 bases, with 22 bases between. This chain's CDR3 is CAWKGPPTAPTYGYTF. CDR3 in DNA: TGTGCCTGGAAGGGGCCCCCGACAGCACCCACCTATGGCTACACCTTC.

This clonotype has a count of ten or more. V is TRBV11-2 and J is TRBJ1-2; D gene uncertain. This CDR3 has 16 amino acids. V was clipped by 2 bases and J by 8 bases, with 21 bases between them. Germline CDR1 reads SGHAT; CDR2 reads FQNNGV. CDR3 amino acids: CASSLNWGSAPGGYTF. CDR3 bases: TGTGCCAGCAGCTTAAATTGGGGAAGCGCCCCGGGGGGCTACACCTTC. The full variable domain, its missing parts supplied by reference TRBV11-2 and TRBJ1-2, is EAGVAQSPRYKIIEKRQSVAFWCNPISGHATLYWYQQILGQGPKLLIQFQNNGVVDDSQLPKDRFSAERLKGVDSTLKIQPAKLEDSAVYLCASSLNWGSAPGGYTFGSGTRLTVV.

The sample holds many counts of this clonotype. V and J are TRBV29-1 and TRBJ2-1; D is unclear. V was shortened by 3 bases and J by 9 bases, with 6 bases between the two germline ends. The CDR3 sequence is 10 residues long. Germline assignment: CDR1 SQVTM and CDR2 ANQGSEA. The CDR3 sequence: CSVDGLEQFF. The CDR3 DNA reads TGCAGCGTTGACGGTCTTGAGCAGTTCTTC.

This clonotype was seen at least ten times. The V call is TRBV4-1, the J call TRBJ2-2; D may match TRBD1 or TRBD2 (5 bases each). The germline V and J ends were trimmed by 4 bases and 2 bases, with 14 bases remaining between them. Germline CDR1 and CDR2: MGHRA and YSYEKL. CDR3 size: 16 residues. The CDR3 DNA sequence: TGCGCCAGCAGCCTCTACCCAGGGACCAACACCGGGGAGCTGTTTTTT. It specifies CASSLYPGTNTGELFF.

This clonotype was found a few times. The V and J genes are TRBV6-2 or TRBV6-3 and TRBJ2-7; D may be TRBD1 (6 bases). This CDR3 comprises 14 residues. Germline CDR1 is MNHEY and CDR2 is SVGEGT. Trimming stripped 7 bases from V and 3 bases from J, with 16 bases between. The CDR3 nucleotides read TGTGCCAGCACGACAACCGACAGGTACTACGAGCAGTACTTC. Amino acids: CASTTTDRYYEQYF.